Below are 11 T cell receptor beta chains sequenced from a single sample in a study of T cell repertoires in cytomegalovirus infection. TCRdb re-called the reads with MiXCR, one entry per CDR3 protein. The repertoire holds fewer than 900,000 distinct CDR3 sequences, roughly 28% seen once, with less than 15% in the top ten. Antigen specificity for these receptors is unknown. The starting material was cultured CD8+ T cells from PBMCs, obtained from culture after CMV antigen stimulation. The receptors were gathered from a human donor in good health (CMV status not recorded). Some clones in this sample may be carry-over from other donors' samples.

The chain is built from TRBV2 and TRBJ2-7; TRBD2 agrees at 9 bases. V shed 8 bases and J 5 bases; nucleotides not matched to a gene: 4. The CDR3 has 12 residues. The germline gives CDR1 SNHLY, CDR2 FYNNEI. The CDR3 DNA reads TGTGCCAGCGGCGGGGGGGGTGACGAGCAGTACGTC. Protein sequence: CASGGGGDEQYV.

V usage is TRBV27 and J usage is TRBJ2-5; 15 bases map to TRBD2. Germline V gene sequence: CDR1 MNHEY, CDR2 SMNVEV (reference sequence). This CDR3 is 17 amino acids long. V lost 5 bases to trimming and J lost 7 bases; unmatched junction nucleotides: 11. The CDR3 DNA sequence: TGTGCCAGCAGTCCCCGGACTAGCGGGGGGGCCGGCTTGACCCAGTACTTC. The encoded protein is CASSPRTSGGAGLTQYF.

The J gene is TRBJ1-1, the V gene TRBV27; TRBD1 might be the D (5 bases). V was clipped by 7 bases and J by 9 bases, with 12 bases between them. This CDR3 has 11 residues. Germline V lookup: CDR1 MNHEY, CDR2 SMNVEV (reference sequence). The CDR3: CASIGRGKAFF. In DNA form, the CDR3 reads TGTGCCAGCATAGGGCGGGGGAAAGCTTTCTTT.

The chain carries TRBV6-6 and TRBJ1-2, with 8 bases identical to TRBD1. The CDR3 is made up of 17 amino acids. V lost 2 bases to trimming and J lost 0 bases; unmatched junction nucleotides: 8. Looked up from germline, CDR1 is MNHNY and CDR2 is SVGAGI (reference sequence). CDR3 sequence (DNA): TGTGCCAGCAGTTACCTTATGACAGGGGAGGCTAACTATGGCTACACCTTC. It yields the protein CASSYLMTGEANYGYTF.

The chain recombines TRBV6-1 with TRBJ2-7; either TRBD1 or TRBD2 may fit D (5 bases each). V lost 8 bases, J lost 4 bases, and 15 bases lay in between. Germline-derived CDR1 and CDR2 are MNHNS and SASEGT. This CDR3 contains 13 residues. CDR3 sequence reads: CASGLGTGYEQYF. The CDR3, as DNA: TGTGCCAGCGGACTGGGGACGGGGTACGAGCAGTACTTC.

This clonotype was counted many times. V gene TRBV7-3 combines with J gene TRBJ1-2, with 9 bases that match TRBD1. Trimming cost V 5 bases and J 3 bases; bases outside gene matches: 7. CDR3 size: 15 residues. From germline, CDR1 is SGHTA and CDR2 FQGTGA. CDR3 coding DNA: TGTGCCAGCAGCCGGGGACAGGGAAAGGACTATGGCTACACCTTC. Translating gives CASSRGQGKDYGYTF.

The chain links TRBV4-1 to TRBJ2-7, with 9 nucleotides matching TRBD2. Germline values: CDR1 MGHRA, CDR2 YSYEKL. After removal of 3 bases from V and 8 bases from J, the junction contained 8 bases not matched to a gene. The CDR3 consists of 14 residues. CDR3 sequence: CASSQESGGNKQYF. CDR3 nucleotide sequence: TGCGCCAGCAGCCAGGAAAGCGGGGGGAATAAGCAGTACTTC.

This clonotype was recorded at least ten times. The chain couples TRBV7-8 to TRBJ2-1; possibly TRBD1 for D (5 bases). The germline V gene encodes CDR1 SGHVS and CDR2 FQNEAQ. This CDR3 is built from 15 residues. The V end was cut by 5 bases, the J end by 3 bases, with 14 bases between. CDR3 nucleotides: TGTGCCAGCAGCCCAAGGACGGACAACTACAATGAGCAGTTCTTC. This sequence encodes CASSPRTDNYNEQFF.

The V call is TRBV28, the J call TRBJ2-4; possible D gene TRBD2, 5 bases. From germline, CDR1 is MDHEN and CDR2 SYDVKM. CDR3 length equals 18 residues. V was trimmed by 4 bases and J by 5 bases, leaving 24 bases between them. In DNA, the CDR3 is TGTGCCAGCAGTTCCTCCGTGCTAGCACTCCCTAAGGAAAACATTCAGTACTTC. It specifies CASSSSVLALPKENIQYF.

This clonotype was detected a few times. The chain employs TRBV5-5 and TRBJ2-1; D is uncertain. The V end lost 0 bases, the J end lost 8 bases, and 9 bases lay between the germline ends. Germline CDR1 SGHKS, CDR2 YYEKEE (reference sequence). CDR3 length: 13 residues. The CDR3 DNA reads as TGTGCCAGCAGCTTGGAGATCCCCCATGAGCAGTTCTTC. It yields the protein CASSLEIPHEQFF.

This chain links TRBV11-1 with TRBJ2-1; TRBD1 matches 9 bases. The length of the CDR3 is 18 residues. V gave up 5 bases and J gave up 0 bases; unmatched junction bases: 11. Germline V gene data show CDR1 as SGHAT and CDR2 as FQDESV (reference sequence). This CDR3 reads CASSADRGGKSSYNEQFF. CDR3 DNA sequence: TGTGCCAGCAGCGCGGACAGGGGAGGCAAAAGCTCCTACAATGAGCAGTTCTTC.